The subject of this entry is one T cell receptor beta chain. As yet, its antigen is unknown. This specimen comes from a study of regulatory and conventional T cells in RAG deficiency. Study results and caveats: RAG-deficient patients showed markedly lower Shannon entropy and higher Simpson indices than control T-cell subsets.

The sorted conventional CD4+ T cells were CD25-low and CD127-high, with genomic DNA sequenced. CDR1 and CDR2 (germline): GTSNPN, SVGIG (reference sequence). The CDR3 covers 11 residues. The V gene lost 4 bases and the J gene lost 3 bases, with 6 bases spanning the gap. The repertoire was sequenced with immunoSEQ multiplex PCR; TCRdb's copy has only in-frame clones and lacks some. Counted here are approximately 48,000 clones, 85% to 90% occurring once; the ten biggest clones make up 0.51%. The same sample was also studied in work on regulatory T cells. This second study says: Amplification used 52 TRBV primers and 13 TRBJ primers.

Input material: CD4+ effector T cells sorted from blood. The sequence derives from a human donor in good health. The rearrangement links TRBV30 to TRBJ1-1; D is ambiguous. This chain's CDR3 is CAWKRYTEAFF. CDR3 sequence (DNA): TGTGCCTGGAAGCGTTACACTGAAGCTTTCTTT.